Listed here are 32 T cell receptor beta chains from one sample, sequenced in a study of blood T cell repertoires in COVID-19. Using immunoSEQ multiplex PCR, the repertoire was profiled, and TCRdb retains in-frame clones only, with some absent. Of about 80,000 clones in the sample, 70% to 90% are singletons; the top ten hold roughly 5%. The sample consisted of peripheral blood. These receptors were obtained from an elderly woman with acute or convalescent COVID-19.

The rearrangement joins TRBV5-4 to TRBJ1-6, with D possibly being TRBD1 (5 bases). Trimming removed 3 bases at V and 13 bases at J, with 17 bases between. CDR3 length: 14 residues. The germline gives CDR1 SGHNT, CDR2 YYREEE (reference sequence). Here the CDR3 reads CASSSQGSQNPLHF. For the CDR3, the DNA is TGTGCCAGCAGCTCTCAGGGCTCCCAGAACCCCCTCCACTTT.

The V gene is TRBV15, the J gene TRBJ2-7; D is perhaps TRBD2 (6 bases). Germline lookup yields CDR1 LNHNV and CDR2 YYDKDF (reference sequence). Trimming took off 3 bases at V and 2 bases at J, with 11 bases between the two ends. The CDR3 covers 14 residues. In nucleotides, the CDR3 is TGTGCCACCAGCAGCTCGAGGACTACCTACGAGCAGTACTTC. Its protein is CATSSSRTTYEQYF.

The chain couples TRBV29-1 to TRBJ1-1; 8 bases are a match to TRBD1. This CDR3 region has 12 residues. V shed 7 bases and J 6 bases; nucleotides not matched to a gene: 7. Looked up from germline, CDR1 is SQVTM and CDR2 is ANQGSEA. CDR3 in DNA: TGCAGCGGAGACAGGGGCTTTGCTGAAGCTTTCTTT. Residues: CSGDRGFAEAFF.

This chain connects TRBV2 to TRBJ1-4; maybe TRBD1 (6 bases). The CDR3 runs 13 residues. Deletions cut 2 bases from V and 15 bases from J, with 16 bases between. CDR1 is SNHLY, CDR2 FYNNEI, per germline. CDR3 sequence: CASSERGGKKVFF. In DNA form, the CDR3 reads TGTGCCAGCAGTGAAAGGGGGGGGAAAAAGGTGTTTTTT.

The V call is TRBV11-3, the J call TRBJ2-6, with D perhaps TRBD1 (5 bases). Germline assignment: CDR1 SGHNT and CDR2 YENEEA. Trimming cost V 5 bases and J 0 bases, with 11 bases left between them. The CDR3 has 16 amino acids. CDR3 nucleotide sequence: TGTGCCAGCAGCCTATCACAGGTCTCTGGGGCCAACGTCCTGACTTTC. It translates to CASSLSQVSGANVLTF.

V is TRBV11-1 and J is TRBJ2-7; tentative D call: TRBD2 (5 bases). The V end lost 4 bases, the J end lost 12 bases, and 22 bases lay between the germline ends. CDR3 size: 14 residues. The germline V gene has CDR1 SGHAT and CDR2 FQDESV (reference sequence). CDR3 DNA sequence: TGTGCCAGCAGCTATCCCCTGGCGGGCGCCGAATTGTACTTC. The encoded protein is CASSYPLAGAELYF.

The chain couples TRBV19 to TRBJ2-7; possibly TRBD2 for D (5 bases). The germline CDR1 and CDR2 sequences are LNHDA and SQIVND (reference sequence). This CDR3 region has 14 residues. V was pared by 5 bases and J by 0 bases, with 11 bases between. The CDR3 here is CASSPRAVSYEQYF. Written as DNA, the CDR3 is TGTGCCAGTAGTCCGAGAGCGGTCTCCTACGAGCAGTACTTC.

V and J are TRBV6-2 or TRBV6-3 and TRBJ2-2; TRBD1 might be the D (6 bases). The length of the CDR3 is 14 residues. Germline CDR1 reads MNHEY; CDR2 reads SVGEGT. The germline V and J ends were trimmed by 5 bases and 4 bases, with 11 bases remaining between them. Here the CDR3 reads CASSLQGGTGELFF. The CDR3 coding sequence is TGTGCCAGCAGTCTCCAAGGGGGCACCGGGGAGCTGTTTTTT.

The chain has TRBV12-5 and TRBJ1-1; 7 bases match TRBD1. The CDR3 length is 17 residues. Germline loops: CDR1 LGHNT, CDR2 FRNRAP. Losses at the gene ends were 0 bases for V and 2 bases for J; bases not matched to a gene: 9. For the CDR3, the DNA is TGTGCTAGTGGTTTGGTACTGGGGACAGTCATAAACACTGAAGCTTTCTTT. The encoded protein is CASGLVLGTVINTEAFF.

V gene TRBV18 combines with J gene TRBJ2-7, with TRBD1 matching 12 bases. From germline, CDR1 is KGHSH and CDR2 LQKENI. The CDR3 loop spans 16 amino acids. J lost 7 bases, V lost 4 bases, and 11 bases had no gene match. In DNA, the CDR3 is TGTGCCAGCTCACACTCCGGGACAGGGGGCATGGGGGAGCAGTACTTC. It codes for CASSHSGTGGMGEQYF.

This clone appeared a few times. This chain joins TRBV5-1 and TRBJ2-7; 9 nucleotides match TRBD1. V trimming: 3 bases; J trimming: 1 base; junction bases outside the gene matches: 5. This CDR3 is built from 15 residues. CDR1 is SGHRS, CDR2 YFSETQ, per germline. This CDR3 reads CASSYGQGRSYEQYF. The CDR3 nucleotides read TGCGCCAGCAGCTATGGACAGGGGCGATCCTACGAGCAGTACTTC.

The chain carries TRBV11-1 and TRBJ2-7; tentatively, D is TRBD1 (7 bases). Germline assignment: CDR1 SGHAT and CDR2 FQDESV (reference sequence). The CDR3 extends over 14 amino acids. With 0 bases removed from V and 8 bases from J, the gap between germline ends came to 14 bases. The CDR3 DNA follows: TGTGCCAGCAGCTTAGCCGGCCCAGGGGGGCAGCAGTACTTC. This sequence encodes CASSLAGPGGQQYF. Supplemented by reference TRBV11-1 and TRBJ2-7, the full variable domain reads EAEVAQSPRYKITEKSQAVAFWCDPISGHATLYWYRQILGQGPELLVQFQDESVVDDSQLPKDRFSAERLKGVDSTLKIQPAELGDSAMYLCASSLAGPGGQQYFGPGTRLTVT.

This clone was recorded a few times. Here the CDR3 reads CASSFSGNQETQYF. The CDR3 DNA is TGTGCCAGCAGTTTCAGCGGGAACCAAGAGACCCAGTACTTC. The rearrangement joins TRBV6-5 to TRBJ2-5, with 7 bases matching TRBD2. The V segment lost 4 bases and the J segment 0 bases; nucleotides outside the gene matches: 2. The CDR3 is 14 residues long. CDR1 is MNHEY and CDR2 is SVGAGI in the germline V gene.

V gene TRBV6-1 combines with J gene TRBJ2-7; D might be TRBD2 (6 bases). V lost 3 bases to trimming and J lost 6 bases, with 12 bases between them. Germline values: CDR1 MNHNS, CDR2 SASEGT. The CDR3 is 13 amino acids. The CDR3 sequence: CASSEVAESEQYF. The DNA of the CDR3 is TGTGCCAGCAGTGAGGTAGCGGAGTCCGAGCAGTACTTC.

This chain joins TRBV5-1 and TRBJ2-1; possible D gene TRBD1, 5 bases. Germline CDR1 reads SGHRS; CDR2 reads YFSETQ. V shed 4 bases and J shed 5 bases, with 13 bases lying between them. CDR3 length: 14 amino acids. In DNA form, the CDR3 reads TGCGCCAGCAGCCCTTCGACAGTGAACAATGAGCAGTTCTTC. It is translated as CASSPSTVNNEQFF.

The rearrangement joins TRBV12-3 or TRBV12-4 to TRBJ2-1; no definite D call. The V and J ends lost 3 bases and 9 bases respectively, with 6 bases between them. The CDR3 totals 11 residues. The CDR3 is CASSLMREQFF. The CDR3, as DNA: TGTGCCAGCAGTTTGATGCGTGAGCAGTTCTTC.

This chain uses TRBV2 with TRBJ1-1; 10 bases match TRBD1. Trimming at V came to 4 bases and at J to 4 bases, leaving 0 bases not matched to a gene. The CDR3 has 13 amino acids. Looked up from germline, CDR1 is SNHLY and CDR2 is FYNNEI. CDR3 bases: TGTGCCAGCAGTGGGGACAGGGGCACTGAAGCTTTCTTT. It encodes CASSGDRGTEAFF.

With respect to this clone: The junction and the germline gene differ at one end; a read error may be behind it. The chain combines TRBV6-5 with TRBJ1-3; tentatively, D is TRBD1 (5 bases). Germline CDR1 MNHEY, CDR2 SVGAGI. CDR3 length: 13 residues. CDR3 amino acids: CASGQGSRNTIYF. CDR3 sequence (DNA): TGTGCCAGCGGGCAGGGCTCTAGAAACACCATATATTTT.

This clone was recorded a few times. V is TRBV2 and J is TRBJ2-7, with D possibly TRBD1 on 6 matching bases. CDR3 length: 12 amino acids. Germline assignment: CDR1 SNHLY and CDR2 FYNNEI. V lost 3 bases to trimming and J lost 6 bases, with 9 bases between them. As DNA, the CDR3 is TGTGCCAGCAGTGAGGGGGCCCGCGAGCAGTACTTC. Protein sequence: CASSEGAREQYF.

CDR3 bases: TGTGCCAGCAGCCAAGGCCCGACTACTACCAAAAACATTCAGTACTTC. It translates to CASSQGPTTTKNIQYF. The chain is built from TRBV14 and TRBJ2-4, with D possibly matching TRBD2 (5 bases). The CDR3 is 16 amino acids. CDR1 is SGHDN and CDR2 is FVKESK in the germline V gene. V was pared by 1 base and J by 2 bases, with 12 bases between.

J is TRBJ2-7 and V is TRBV2, with TRBD1 identical over 7 bases. CDR3 length: 13 amino acids. V was clipped by 8 bases and J by 2 bases; unmatched bases: 6. CDR1 is SNHLY and CDR2 is FYNNEI in the germline V gene. The CDR3 region has the DNA TGTGCCAGCGGGGGTGACAGGGCCTACGAGCAGTACTTC. Protein sequence: CASGGDRAYEQYF.

The chain uses TRBV6-5 and TRBJ1-5; D is unclear. The CDR3 loop spans 11 amino acids. Germline V gene data show CDR1 as MNHEY and CDR2 as SVGAGI. V dropped 8 bases and J dropped 2 bases, with 4 bases sitting between them. CDR3 in amino acids: CASLGNQPQHF. CDR3 sequence (DNA): TGTGCCAGCCTAGGCAATCAGCCCCAGCATTTT.

V gene TRBV29-1 combines with J gene TRBJ1-1; no definite D call. This CDR3 region has 11 residues. Germline V lookup: CDR1 SQVTM, CDR2 ANQGSEA. Trimming took off 7 bases at V and 7 bases at J, with 13 bases between the two ends. The CDR3 region is CSAERVDEAFF. In DNA form, the CDR3 reads TGCAGCGCCGAGAGGGTGGATGAAGCTTTCTTT.

This chain joins TRBV10-3 and TRBJ2-7, with D possibly TRBD1 on 6 matching bases. Trimming removed 0 bases from V and 7 bases from J, with 13 bases in between. The CDR3 runs 14 residues. From germline, CDR1 is ENHRY and CDR2 SYGVKD. This chain's CDR3 is CAISESGIRGEQYF. CDR3 coding DNA: TGTGCCATCAGTGAGTCCGGGATTAGGGGGGAGCAGTACTTC.

V gene TRBV19 combines with J gene TRBJ1-5; TRBD1 agrees at 9 bases. This CDR3 contains 13 residues. J lost 5 bases, V lost 8 bases, and 4 bases had no gene match. Germline V lookup: CDR1 LNHDA, CDR2 SQIVND (reference sequence). The CDR3, as DNA: TGTGCCAGTGGGACAGGGATTTATCAGCCCCAGCATTTT. As protein: CASGTGIYQPQHF. The entire variable domain, with the rest obtained from reference TRBV19 and TRBJ1-5, is as follows: DGGITQSPKYLFRKEGQNVTLSCEQNLNHDAMYWYRQDPGQGLRLIYYSQIVNDFQKGDIAEGYSVSREKKESFPLTVTSAQKNPTAFYLCASGTGIYQPQHFGDGTRLSIL.

This sequence joins TRBV19 and TRBJ1-2; possibly TRBD1 for D (6 bases). The CDR3 has 13 amino acids. Trimming removed 6 bases at V and 6 bases at J, with 14 bases between. The germline V gene encodes CDR1 LNHDA and CDR2 SQIVND (reference sequence). In nucleotides, the CDR3 is TGTGCCAGTAGGTACAGGGCTGGGGATGGCTACACCTTC. Translated, it gives CASRYRAGDGYTF.

This sequence joins TRBV12-3 or TRBV12-4 and TRBJ2-7; tentatively, D is TRBD2 (5 bases). V was shortened by 6 bases and J by 0 bases, with 9 bases between the two germline ends. The CDR3 covers 13 residues. The CDR3 DNA follows: TGTGCCAGCAGCCGGGATAGCTCCTACGAGCAGTACTTC. As protein: CASSRDSSYEQYF.

This clone was seen just once. The gene calls are TRBV4-1 and TRBJ2-6; TRBD1 agrees at 7 bases. Germline V gene lookup returns CDR1 MGHRA and CDR2 YSYEKL. Trimming removed 4 bases from V and 0 bases from J; junction bases left unmatched: 9. The CDR3 runs 18 residues. The CDR3 coding sequence is TGCGCCAGCAGCCTCCGGGACAGTCAACTCTCTGGGGCCAACGTCCTGACTTTC. It encodes CASSLRDSQLSGANVLTF.

V is TRBV6-5 and J is TRBJ1-1, with 8 bases that match TRBD1. There are 15 residues in the CDR3. V lost 6 bases to trimming and J lost 0 bases; unmatched junction nucleotides: 6. Germline CDR1 reads MNHEY; CDR2 reads SVGAGI. CDR3 sequence reads: CASRTGQAMNTEAFF. CDR3 bases: TGTGCCAGCAGAACGGGACAGGCAATGAACACTGAAGCTTTCTTT.

This chain joins TRBV7-2 and TRBJ2-7, with TRBD2 identical over 8 bases. The CDR3 has 15 amino acids. Losses at the gene ends were 5 bases for V and 2 bases for J; bases not matched to a gene: 8. Germline-derived CDR1 and CDR2 are SGHTA and FQGNSA. Here the CDR3 reads CASSPTSGATYEQYF. The CDR3 region has the DNA TGTGCCAGCAGCCCCACTAGCGGCGCTACCTACGAGCAGTACTTC.

V and J are TRBV7-9 and TRBJ1-2; D is ambiguous. Germline assignment: CDR1 SEHNR and CDR2 FQNEAQ (reference sequence). The CDR3 runs to 14 residues. Between the trimmed V and J ends, which lost 3 bases and 2 bases, there was a span of 10 bases. The DNA for the CDR3 is TGTGCCAGCAGCTTTGGTCCACAGAACTATGGCTACACCTTC. Translation: CASSFGPQNYGYTF.

The J gene is TRBJ2-1, the V gene TRBV10-2; the match to TRBD2 covers 8 bases. This CDR3 comprises 14 residues. Trimming cost V 8 bases and J 5 bases; bases outside gene matches: 8. Looked up from germline, CDR1 is WSHSY and CDR2 is SAAADI. CDR3 amino acids: CASRRGALDNEQFF. CDR3 in DNA: TGCGCCAGCCGGCGGGGGGCGTTGGACAATGAGCAGTTCTTC.